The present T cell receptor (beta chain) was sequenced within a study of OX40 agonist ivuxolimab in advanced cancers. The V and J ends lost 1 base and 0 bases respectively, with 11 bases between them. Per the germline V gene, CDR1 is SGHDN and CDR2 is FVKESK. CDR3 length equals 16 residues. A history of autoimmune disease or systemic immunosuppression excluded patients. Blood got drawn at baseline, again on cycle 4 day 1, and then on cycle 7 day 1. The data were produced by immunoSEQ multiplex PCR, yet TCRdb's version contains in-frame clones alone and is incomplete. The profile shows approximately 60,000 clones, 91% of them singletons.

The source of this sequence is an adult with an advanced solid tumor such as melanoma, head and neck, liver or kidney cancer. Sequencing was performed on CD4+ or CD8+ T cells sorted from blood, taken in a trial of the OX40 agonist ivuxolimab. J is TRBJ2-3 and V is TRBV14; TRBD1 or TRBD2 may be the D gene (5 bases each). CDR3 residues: CASSQVGWGSTDTQYF. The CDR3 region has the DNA TGTGCCAGCAGCCAAGTGGGTTGGGGGAGCACAGATACGCAGTATTTT.